These 19 T cell receptor beta chains came from one sample sequenced in a study of human T cells and chemical hapten exposure. Time point: pre-sensitization, week 0. Treatment described: therapeutic diphenylcyclopropenone sensitization with weekly scalp DPC. TCRdb itself ran the RACE reads through MiXCR, one entry per CDR3 protein. The table shows roughly 380,000 distinct CDR3 sequences, with 4% to 6% occurring only once. Source: whole blood, taken in connection with sensitization to the hapten diphenylcyclopropenone (DPC). All receptors derive from a woman in her forties or fifties with alopecia areata. Some clones in this sample may be carry-over from other donors' samples.

The chain combines TRBV6-2 or TRBV6-3 with TRBJ1-1; tentatively, D is TRBD1 (6 bases). Germline V CDR1 and CDR2: MNHEY, SVGEGT. The CDR3 extends over 14 amino acids. Trimming shortened V by 2 bases and J by 5 bases, and 12 bases separated the two germline ends. In DNA, the CDR3 is TGTGCCAGCAGTTACATACAGGGCGGGACTGAAGCTTTCTTT. Protein product: CASSYIQGGTEAFF.

This chain connects TRBV9 to TRBJ2-3; a possible D gene is TRBD2 (7 bases). V gave up 0 bases and J gave up 6 bases, with 17 bases separating them. The CDR3 length is 16 residues. Germline V CDR1 and CDR2: SGDLS, YYNGEE. The CDR3 DNA reads as TGTGCCAGCAGCGTAGAGTGGGGGGGCATCCACGATACGCAGTATTTT. The encoded protein is CASSVEWGGIHDTQYF.

In its sample, this clonotype was seen many times. The chain employs TRBV20-1 and TRBJ1-6; tentatively, D is TRBD1 (6 bases). CDR3 length: 18 amino acids. The germline V gene has CDR1 DFQATT and CDR2 SNEGSKA (reference sequence). V was clipped by 0 bases and J by 4 bases, with 19 bases between them. CDR3 DNA sequence: TGCAGTGCTAGAGATGGGGCAACAGGGTCTCCGTATAATTCACCCCTCCACTTT. Translating it yields CSARDGATGSPYNSPLHF.

This clonotype was seen at least ten times. One end of the junction fails to match germline, which may point to a read error. This CDR3 reads CASTGPRDEQYF. In nucleotides, the CDR3 is TGCGCGAGCACGGGGCCCAGGGACGAGCAGTACTTC. V is TRBV5-1 and J is TRBJ2-7, with D perhaps being TRBD1 or TRBD2 (5 bases each). The CDR3 spans 12 residues. Germline lookup yields CDR1 SGHRS and CDR2 YFSETQ. Full variable domain (rest looked up from reference TRBV5-1 and TRBJ2-7): KAGVTQTPRYLIKTRGQQVTLSCSPISGHRSVSWYQQTPGQGLQFLFEYFSETQRNKGNFPGRFSGRQFSNSRSEMNVSTLELGDSALYLCASTGPRDEQYFGPGTRLTVT.

As regards this clonotype: Since a much larger clone is just one base distant, this may be a read error. The J gene is TRBJ2-7, the V gene TRBV27, with 9 bases that match TRBD2. After removal of 5 bases from V and 3 bases from J, the junction contained 11 bases not matched to a gene. From germline, CDR1 is MNHEY and CDR2 SMNVEV (reference sequence). The CDR3 length is 16 residues. In nucleotides, the CDR3 is TGTGCCAGCAGTCGGACTAGCGATAGTTTCTGCTACGAGCAGTACTTC. Translation gives CASSRTSDSFCYEQYF.

Many counts were recorded for this clonotype. This chain joins TRBV4-2 and TRBJ1-3, with 7 bases aligning to TRBD1. CDR3 length: 15 amino acids. Germline CDR1 LGHNA, CDR2 YNFKEQ. V was clipped by 2 bases and J by 6 bases; unmatched bases: 7. The CDR3 DNA reads TGTGCCAGCAGCCAACAAGACAGGGAAGTAAACACCATATATTTT. Amino acids: CASSQQDREVNTIYF.

This clonotype was detected ten times or more. This chain uses TRBV10-3 with TRBJ2-1; 12 bases fit TRBD2. The V gene end was trimmed by 5 bases and the J gene end by 0 bases; junction bases not matched to a gene: 5. The CDR3 totals 17 residues. Per the germline V gene, CDR1 is ENHRY and CDR2 is SYGVKD. DNA of the CDR3: TGTGCCATCAGTACTAGCGGGGGGCCTAGCTCCTACAATGAGCAGTTCTTC. Protein product: CAISTSGGPSSYNEQFF.

This clonotype has more than one count but fewer than ten. The V and J genes are TRBV2 and TRBJ2-5; the match to TRBD2 covers 7 bases. The CDR3 totals 18 residues. Germline assignment: CDR1 SNHLY and CDR2 FYNNEI. V lost 4 bases and J lost 5; bases outside the gene matches: 19. For the CDR3, the DNA is TGTGCCAGCAGTGGAGGAAGCGGGATCGGGAGAGACGATGAGACCCAGTACTTC. This codes for CASSGGSGIGRDDETQYF. The full variable domain, rest sourced from reference TRBV2 and TRBJ2-5, is EPEVTQTPSHQVTQMGQEVILRCVPISNHLYFYWYRQILGQKVEFLVSFYNNEISEKSEIFDDQFSVERPDGSNFTLKIRSTKLEDSAMYFCASSGGSGIGRDDETQYFGPGTRLLVL.

The sample holds many counts of this clonotype. The rearrangement uses TRBV18 and TRBJ1-2; 7 bases are shared with TRBD1. Looked up from germline, CDR1 is KGHSH and CDR2 is LQKENI. V trimming: 2 bases; J trimming: 2 bases; junction bases outside the gene matches: 5. The CDR3 consists of 15 residues. The CDR3 loop is CASSPKGQINYGYTF. DNA of the CDR3: TGTGCCAGCTCACCAAAGGGACAGATAAACTATGGCTACACCTTC.

This clonotype was detected many times. The chain is built from TRBV29-1 and TRBJ2-1, with TRBD2 matching 11 bases. Looked up from germline, CDR1 is SQVTM and CDR2 is ANQGSEA. The CDR3 covers 14 residues. Germline trimming cut 4 bases from V and 8 bases from J; bases unmatched to any gene: 7. CDR3 DNA: TGCAGCGTTGTCGTAGCGGGAGGGCCGTATGAGCAGTTCTTC. This encodes CSVVVAGGPYEQFF.

This clonotype appeared a few times. This sequence joins TRBV28 and TRBJ1-1; D might be TRBD1 (6 bases). Germline loops: CDR1 MDHEN, CDR2 SYDVKM. The CDR3 spans 15 residues. V lost 4 bases, J lost 0 bases, and 12 bases lay in between. CDR3 in amino acids: CASSSPGQVNTEAFF. The CDR3 DNA sequence: TGTGCCAGCAGTTCACCGGGACAAGTGAACACTGAAGCTTTCTTT.

The table lists this clonotype with many counts. This chain connects TRBV27 to TRBJ1-6, with TRBD1 identical over 9 bases. CDR3 length: 17 amino acids. V gave up 6 bases and J gave up 6 bases; unmatched junction bases: 12. Per germline, CDR1 MNHEY and CDR2 SMNVEV (reference sequence). The CDR3, as DNA: TGTGCCAGCAGCCGTCTAACCCTGGACAGGGGTAATTCACCCCTCCACTTT. Residues: CASSRLTLDRGNSPLHF.

The chain combines TRBV7-8 with TRBJ1-1; D is undetermined. The CDR3 runs 16 residues. CDR1 and CDR2 from the germline V gene are SGHVS and FQNEAQ. Trimming pared 1 base from V and 3 bases from J, leaving 15 bases between. Here the CDR3 DNA reads TGTGCCAGCAGCTTAGGTTCGCGGGGTCGAGACACTGAAGCTTTCTTT. Amino acids: CASSLGSRGRDTEAFF.

This clonotype was counted a few times. The chain combines TRBV15 with TRBJ1-6, with a weak D call TRBD1 (6 bases). Germline CDR1 is LNHNV and CDR2 is YYDKDF (reference sequence). The CDR3 is made up of 17 amino acids. Trimming took off 1 base at V and 0 bases at J, with 10 bases between the two ends. The CDR3, as DNA: TGTGCCACCAGCAGAGTGCAGGGGAGCTCCTATAATTCACCCCTCCACTTT. Protein: CATSRVQGSSYNSPLHF.

In this sample, this clonotype turned up many times. J is TRBJ2-2 and V is TRBV24-1; 7 bases agree with TRBD2. The germline V gene encodes CDR1 KGHDR and CDR2 SFDVKD. V gave up 1 base and J gave up 0 bases; unmatched junction bases: 4. This CDR3 is built from 17 residues. This chain's CDR3 is CATSDFAGLSNTGELFF. The CDR3 nucleotides read TGTGCCACCAGTGATTTCGCGGGACTATCGAACACCGGGGAGCTGTTTTTT.

V and J are TRBV10-3 and TRBJ1-2, with TRBD1 matching 9 bases. With V trimmed by 4 bases and J by 4 bases, 7 bases remained unmatched. The CDR3 loop spans 15 amino acids. In germline, CDR1 is ENHRY, CDR2 SYGVKD. CDR3 sequence: CAISVMTGGTYGYTF. CDR3 bases: TGTGCCATCAGTGTCATGACAGGGGGTACCTATGGCTACACCTTC.

A few counts support this clonotype. This chain uses TRBV11-2 with TRBJ2-7, with D possibly TRBD2 on 6 matching bases. Trimming took off 1 base at V and 2 bases at J, with 9 bases between the two ends. This CDR3 has 14 amino acids. Germline loops: CDR1 SGHAT, CDR2 FQNNGV. The CDR3 DNA is TGTGCCAGCAGCTTAGGCCCGGGAGCCTACGAGCAGTACTTC. Translation: CASSLGPGAYEQYF.

This chain uses TRBV6-9 with TRBJ1-5; D perhaps matches TRBD1 (5 bases). The CDR3 loop spans 15 amino acids. The V end lost 8 bases, the J end lost 0 bases, and 14 bases lay between the germline ends. The germline V gene encodes CDR1 MNHGY and CDR2 SVAAGI. As DNA, the CDR3 is TGTGCCAGCCCAAGGACGGGGGATAGCAATCAGCCCCAGCATTTT. Translated, it gives CASPRTGDSNQPQHF.

This clonotype was counted only a few times. The chain uses TRBV7-2 and TRBJ1-1, with D possibly TRBD1 on 6 matching bases. V was cut by 1 base and J by 5 bases, with 14 bases left in between. CDR3 length: 15 residues. The germline CDR1 and CDR2 sequences are SGHTA and FQGNSA. The DNA for the CDR3 is TGTGCCAGCAGCTTAGGGCCGGGGAGGGGGACTGAAGCTTTCTTT. Protein sequence: CASSLGPGRGTEAFF.